The present T cell receptor (beta chain) was sequenced within a study of blood T cell repertoires in COVID-19. Across the whole study: PBMCs, B-cell-depleted T cells, or T cells provided the cDNA or gDNA that made up the material.

Deletions cut 5 bases from V and 4 bases from J, with 14 bases between. Germline V gene data show CDR1 as SNHLY and CDR2 as FYNNEI. CDR3 size: 14 residues. As originally analysed: Estimated nucleated cell counts came from reference gene primer amplification. TCRdb's copy holds only in-frame clones and misses some; the assay was immunoSEQ multiplex PCR. V and J calls and clone size are copied from that table; D and trimming were computed from the DNA. The data hold hundreds of thousands of clones, with approximately 90% observed a single time. This sequence was found in a woman between 25 and 40 years old with active or convalescent COVID-19. The V and J genes are TRBV2 and TRBJ1-1; no firm D call. The sequenced sample was peripheral blood. This CDR3 is CASSFEQSSTEAFF. The CDR3 coding sequence is TGTGCCAGCAGTTTCGAACAGTCGAGCACTGAAGCTTTCTTT.